These 10 T cell receptor beta chains came from one sample sequenced in a study of blood T cell repertoires in COVID-19. The repertoire was sequenced with immunoSEQ multiplex PCR; TCRdb's copy has only in-frame clones and lacks some. The data contain some 45,000 clones, approximately 80% of them singletons. The specimen was peripheral blood. Receptor source: a woman aged 55-70 years with acute or convalescent COVID-19.

The J gene is TRBJ1-5, the V gene TRBV6-1; D possibly corresponds to TRBD1 (6 bases). V was trimmed by 3 bases and J by 1 base, leaving 10 bases between them. CDR1 and CDR2 from the germline V gene are MNHNS and SASEGT. The CDR3 extends over 15 amino acids. The CDR3 loop reads CASSDRGGSNQPQHF. CDR3 nucleotides: TGTGCCAGCAGTGACAGGGGAGGGAGCAATCAGCCCCAGCATTTT.

J is TRBJ2-7 and V is TRBV3-1 (or the pseudogene TRBV3-2), with 12 bases lining up with TRBD2. CDR1 is LGHDT and CDR2 is YNNKEL in the germline V gene (reference sequence). This CDR3 has 14 residues. Losses at the gene ends were 5 bases for V and 7 bases for J; bases not matched to a gene: 6. In nucleotides, the CDR3 is TGTGCCAGCAGCGAATCTAGCGGGGGGGTTGAGCAGTACTTC. Protein: CASSESSGGVEQYF.

The DNA of the CDR3 is TGTGCCAGCAGTGATGAATCAGGGGGTATCTACGAGCAGTACTTC. Translation gives CASSDESGGIYEQYF. The V and J genes are TRBV6-2 or TRBV6-3 and TRBJ2-7, with TRBD1 identical over 7 bases. With V trimmed by 5 bases and J by 3 bases, 10 bases remained unmatched. Germline V CDR1 and CDR2: MNHEY, SVGEGT. The CDR3 is 15 residues long.

This clone was detected only once. This sequence joins TRBV28 and TRBJ1-6; TRBD1 matches at 10 bases. Germline lookup yields CDR1 MDHEN and CDR2 SYDVKM. With V trimmed by 3 bases and J by 10 bases, 15 bases remained unmatched. The CDR3 covers 18 residues. For the CDR3, the DNA is TGTGCCAGCAGTTTGTTTCGTCATCGGGACAGGGGACAATCACCCCTCCACTTT. Translation gives CASSLFRHRDRGQSPLHF.

The J gene is TRBJ1-5, the V gene TRBV6-2 or TRBV6-3; 8 bases line up with TRBD1. V lost 6 bases and J lost 6; bases outside the gene matches: 4. Germline V gene data show CDR1 as MNHEY and CDR2 as SVGEGT. This CDR3 comprises 13 residues. The CDR3: CASSKTGAQPQHF. The CDR3 nucleotides read TGTGCCAGCAGCAAGACAGGGGCTCAGCCCCAGCATTTT.

J is TRBJ2-7 and V is TRBV7-3, with 10 positions matching TRBD2. The V gene's germline CDR1 is SGHTA and CDR2 FQGTGA. CDR3 length equals 16 residues. V shed 0 bases and J 5 bases; nucleotides not matched to a gene: 7. The CDR3 DNA reads TGTGCCAGCAGCTTAACAGGGGGACTAGCGAGGGACGAGCAGTACTTC. It encodes CASSLTGGLARDEQYF.

The rearrangement joins TRBV5-4 to TRBJ2-3; 8 bases match TRBD2. From germline, CDR1 is SGHNT and CDR2 YYREEE (reference sequence). CDR3 length: 16 residues. J lost 2 bases, V lost 0 bases, and 5 bases had no gene match. CDR3 DNA sequence: TGTGCCAGCAGCTTGGCAGCGGGGGTCCACACAGATACGCAGTATTTT. Its protein product is CASSLAAGVHTDTQYF. Together with reference TRBV5-4 and TRBJ2-3, the CDR3 gives the full variable domain: ETGVTQSPTHLIKTRGQQVTLRCSSQSGHNTVSWYQQALGQGPQFIFQYYREEENGRGNFPPRFSGLQFPNYSSELNVNALELDDSALYLCASSLAAGVHTDTQYFGPGTRLTVL.

The rearrangement links TRBV29-1 to TRBJ1-5, with D possibly matching TRBD1 (6 bases). The CDR3 spans 14 residues. V was cut by 7 bases and J by 1 base, with 14 bases left in between. Germline V CDR1 and CDR2: SQVTM, ANQGSEA. The chain's CDR3 is CSGIRGESNQPQHF. CDR3 bases: TGCAGCGGGATCAGGGGCGAAAGCAATCAGCCCCAGCATTTT.

This chain connects TRBV18 to TRBJ1-4; D might be TRBD1 (6 bases). The germline V gene encodes CDR1 KGHSH and CDR2 LQKENI. The CDR3 length is 16 residues. V was shortened by 6 bases and J by 6 bases, with 20 bases between the two germline ends. The CDR3 here is CASSSKQGARDEKLFF. CDR3 nucleotide sequence: TGTGCCAGCTCGTCGAAACAGGGTGCGAGGGATGAAAAACTGTTTTTT.

The CDR3 DNA sequence: TGTGCCAGCAGTGAACTAGCGGGGGCTCAAGAGACCCAGTACTTC. Its protein product is CASSELAGAQETQYF. The V gene is TRBV6-1, the J gene TRBJ2-5, with TRBD2 matching 10 bases. With V trimmed by 2 bases and J by 2 bases, 2 bases remained unmatched. CDR3 size: 15 residues. Germline CDR1 MNHNS, CDR2 SASEGT.